The entry that follows covers one TCR beta chain sequence. Its antigen is undetermined. These data are taken from a study of blood T cells in healthy people across ages. Study-level findings and limits: Nothing was known about donor CMV status, and this possibly confounded expanded clonotype changes.

CDR3 length: 12 residues. V gave up 4 bases and J gave up 3 bases, with 8 bases separating them. Germline V gives CDR1 SQVTM, CDR2 ANQGSEA. A second about 6 to 11 cycle PCR used barcoded and J-beta primers. TCRdb re-analysed the 5' RACE reads in MiXCR, keeping a single row per CDR3 protein. The sample lists fewer than 1,200,000 distinct CDR3 sequences, 25% seen once, with 0.65% to 0.95% in the top ten. This same sample was also taken into another study, of T cells of mothers and their children.

The TCR comes from a girl aged 2-10 years in good health. The sample was blood. The gene calls are TRBV29-1 and TRBJ2-3; D may match TRBD1 or TRBD2 (5 bases each). The CDR3 sequence is CSVAGSTDTQYF. The DNA of the CDR3 is TGCAGCGTTGCAGGGAGTACAGATACGCAGTATTTT.